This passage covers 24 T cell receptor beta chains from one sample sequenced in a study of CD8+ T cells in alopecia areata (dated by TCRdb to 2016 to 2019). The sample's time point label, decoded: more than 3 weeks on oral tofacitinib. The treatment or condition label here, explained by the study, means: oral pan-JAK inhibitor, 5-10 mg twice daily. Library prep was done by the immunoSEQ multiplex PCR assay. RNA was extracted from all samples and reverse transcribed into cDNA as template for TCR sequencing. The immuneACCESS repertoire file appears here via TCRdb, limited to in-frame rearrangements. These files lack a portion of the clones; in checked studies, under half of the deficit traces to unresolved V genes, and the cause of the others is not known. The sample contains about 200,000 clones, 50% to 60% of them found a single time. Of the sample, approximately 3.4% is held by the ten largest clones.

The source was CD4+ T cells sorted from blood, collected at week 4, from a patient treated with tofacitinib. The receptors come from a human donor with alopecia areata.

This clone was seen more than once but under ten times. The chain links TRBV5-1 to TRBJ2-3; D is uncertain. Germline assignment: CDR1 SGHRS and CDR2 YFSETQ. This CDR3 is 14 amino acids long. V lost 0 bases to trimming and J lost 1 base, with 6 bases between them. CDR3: CASSLAGGTDTQYF. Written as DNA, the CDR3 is TGCGCCAGCAGCTTGGCGGGCGGCACAGATACGCAGTATTTT.

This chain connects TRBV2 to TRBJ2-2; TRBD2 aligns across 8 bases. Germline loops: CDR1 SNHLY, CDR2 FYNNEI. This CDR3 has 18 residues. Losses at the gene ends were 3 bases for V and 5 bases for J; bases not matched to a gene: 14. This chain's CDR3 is CASSDLLAGSGGTGELFF. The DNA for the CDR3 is TGTGCCAGCAGTGACCTCCTAGCGGGTTCCGGCGGTACCGGGGAGCTGTTTTTT.

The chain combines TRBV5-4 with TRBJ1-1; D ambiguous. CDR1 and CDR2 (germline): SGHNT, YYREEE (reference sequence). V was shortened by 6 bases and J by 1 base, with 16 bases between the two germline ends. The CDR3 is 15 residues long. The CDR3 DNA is TGTGCCAGCAAAGGGTCATCAAGAGAGAACACTGAAGCTTTCTTT. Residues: CASKGSSRENTEAFF.

The CDR3 sequence: CSVVGGGSSYNEQFF. In DNA, the CDR3 is TGCAGCGTTGTTGGCGGGGGGAGCTCCTACAATGAGCAGTTCTTC. The chain is built from TRBV29-1 and TRBJ2-1; 8 nucleotides align to TRBD2. The CDR3 sequence is 15 residues long. J gave up 0 bases and V 4 bases, and 5 bases lay outside the gene matches. Germline CDR1 is SQVTM and CDR2 is ANQGSEA.

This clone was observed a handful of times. The CDR3 sequence is CASSLEWGEKLFF. CDR3 coding DNA: TGTGCCAGCAGCTTAGAGTGGGGTGAAAAACTGTTTTTT. The chain couples TRBV7-2 to TRBJ1-4; D is unclear. The CDR3 length is 13 residues. The V gene lost 1 base and the J gene lost 7 bases, with 7 bases spanning the gap. Germline lookup yields CDR1 SGHTA and CDR2 FQGNSA.

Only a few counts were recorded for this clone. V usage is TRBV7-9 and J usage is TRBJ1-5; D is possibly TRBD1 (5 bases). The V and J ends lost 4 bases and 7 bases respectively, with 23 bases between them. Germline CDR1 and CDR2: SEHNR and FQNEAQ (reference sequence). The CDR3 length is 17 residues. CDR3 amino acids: CASSYSKPGRPRQPQHF. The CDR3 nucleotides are TGTGCCAGCAGCTACTCTAAACCGGGACGCCCGAGGCAGCCCCAGCATTTT. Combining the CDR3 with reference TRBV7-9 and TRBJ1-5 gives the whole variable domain DTGVSQNPRHKITKRGQNVTFRCDPISEHNRLYWYRQTLGQGPEFLTYFQNEAQLEKSRLLSDRFSAERPKGSFSTLEIQRTEQGDSAMYLCASSYSKPGRPRQPQHFGDGTRLSIL.

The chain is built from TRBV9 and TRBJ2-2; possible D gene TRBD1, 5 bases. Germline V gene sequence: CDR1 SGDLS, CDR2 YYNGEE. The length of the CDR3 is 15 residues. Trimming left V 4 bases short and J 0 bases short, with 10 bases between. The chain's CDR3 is CASSLGATNTGELFF. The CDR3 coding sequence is TGTGCCAGCAGCCTAGGGGCAACGAACACCGGGGAGCTGTTTTTT.

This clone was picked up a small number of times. CDR3 in amino acids: CSFRDRLYEQYF. CDR3 DNA: TGCAGCTTCCGGGACAGGCTTTACGAGCAGTACTTC. The V and J genes are TRBV29-1 and TRBJ2-7; 8 bases agree with TRBD1. Per the germline V gene, CDR1 is SQVTM and CDR2 is ANQGSEA. Germline trimming cut 8 bases from V and 4 bases from J; bases unmatched to any gene: 7. CDR3 size: 12 residues.

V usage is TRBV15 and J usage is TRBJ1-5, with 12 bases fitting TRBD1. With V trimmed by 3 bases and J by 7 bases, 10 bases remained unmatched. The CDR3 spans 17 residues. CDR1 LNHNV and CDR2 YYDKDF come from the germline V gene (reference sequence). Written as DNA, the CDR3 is TGTGCCACCAGCAGGGGAGCCGGGACAGGGGGCCGACAGCCCCAGCATTTT. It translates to CATSRGAGTGGRQPQHF.

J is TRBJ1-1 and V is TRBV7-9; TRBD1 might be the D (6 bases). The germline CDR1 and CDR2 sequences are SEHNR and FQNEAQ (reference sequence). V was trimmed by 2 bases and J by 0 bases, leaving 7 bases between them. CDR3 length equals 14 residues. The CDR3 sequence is CASSLSGVNTEAFF. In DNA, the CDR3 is TGTGCCAGCAGCTTATCAGGGGTGAACACTGAAGCTTTCTTT.

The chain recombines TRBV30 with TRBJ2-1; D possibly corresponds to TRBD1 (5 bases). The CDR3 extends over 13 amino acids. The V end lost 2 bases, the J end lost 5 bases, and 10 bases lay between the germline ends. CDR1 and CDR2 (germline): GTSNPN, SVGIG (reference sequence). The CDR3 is CAWSRGPNNEQFF. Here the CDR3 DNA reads TGTGCCTGGAGTAGGGGCCCGAACAATGAGCAGTTCTTC.

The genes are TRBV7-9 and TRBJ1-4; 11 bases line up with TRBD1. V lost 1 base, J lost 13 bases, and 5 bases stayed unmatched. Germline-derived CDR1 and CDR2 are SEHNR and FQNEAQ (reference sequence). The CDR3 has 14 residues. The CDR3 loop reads CASSLDGQGARLFF. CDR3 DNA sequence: TGTGCCAGCAGCTTAGATGGACAGGGGGCAAGACTGTTTTTT.

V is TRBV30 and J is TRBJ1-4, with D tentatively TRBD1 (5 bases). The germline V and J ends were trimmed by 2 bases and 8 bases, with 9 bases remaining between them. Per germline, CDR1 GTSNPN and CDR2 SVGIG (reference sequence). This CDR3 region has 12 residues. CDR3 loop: CAWSMGTEKLFF. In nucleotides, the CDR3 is TGTGCCTGGAGTATGGGGACGGAAAAACTGTTTTTT.

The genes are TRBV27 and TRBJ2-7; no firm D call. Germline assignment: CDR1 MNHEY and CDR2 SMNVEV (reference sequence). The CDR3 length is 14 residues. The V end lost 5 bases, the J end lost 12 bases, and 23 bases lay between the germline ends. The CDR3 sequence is CASSPNPRVKDAYF. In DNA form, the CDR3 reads TGTGCCAGCAGTCCGAACCCCAGAGTCAAAGATGCGTACTTC.

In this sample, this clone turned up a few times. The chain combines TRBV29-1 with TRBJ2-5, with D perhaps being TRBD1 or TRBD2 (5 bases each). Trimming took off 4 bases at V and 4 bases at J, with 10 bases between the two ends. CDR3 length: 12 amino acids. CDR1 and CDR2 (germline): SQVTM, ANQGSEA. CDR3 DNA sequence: TGCAGCGTTGTTCGAGGGGTAGAGACCCAGTACTTC. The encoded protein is CSVVRGVETQYF.

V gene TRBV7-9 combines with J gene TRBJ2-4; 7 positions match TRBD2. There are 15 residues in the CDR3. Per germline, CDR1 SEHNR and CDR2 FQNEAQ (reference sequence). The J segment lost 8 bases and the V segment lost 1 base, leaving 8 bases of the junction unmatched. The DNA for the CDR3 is TGTGCCAGCAGCTTAGACGCGGGGGAAGCGGACATTCAGTACTTC. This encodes CASSLDAGEADIQYF.

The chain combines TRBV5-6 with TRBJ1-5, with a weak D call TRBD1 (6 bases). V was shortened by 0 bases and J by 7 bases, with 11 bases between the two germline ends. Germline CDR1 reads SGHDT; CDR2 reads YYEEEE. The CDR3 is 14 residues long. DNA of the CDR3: TGTGCCAGCAGCTTGGGGCAGGGGTACCAGCCCCAGCATTTT. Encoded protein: CASSLGQGYQPQHF.

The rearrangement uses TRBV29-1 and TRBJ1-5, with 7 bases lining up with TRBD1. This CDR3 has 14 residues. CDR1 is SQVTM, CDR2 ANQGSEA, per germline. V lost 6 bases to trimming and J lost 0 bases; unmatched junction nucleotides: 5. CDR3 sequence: CSVVTGTSNQPQHF. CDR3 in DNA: TGCAGCGTAGTGACAGGGACTAGCAATCAGCCCCAGCATTTT.

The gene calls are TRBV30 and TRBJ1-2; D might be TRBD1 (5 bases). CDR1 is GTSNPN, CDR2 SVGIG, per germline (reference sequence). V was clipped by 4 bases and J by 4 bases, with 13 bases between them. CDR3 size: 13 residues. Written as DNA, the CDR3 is TGTGCCTGGAAGGCCCAGGGCATCTATGGCTACACCTTC. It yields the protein CAWKAQGIYGYTF.

CDR3 loop: CASSPRTDSFHF. The CDR3 DNA reads TGTGCCAGCAGCCCGCGGACGGACAGCTTCCACTTT. V gene TRBV9 combines with J gene TRBJ1-6, with D tentatively TRBD1 (6 bases). Germline V gives CDR1 SGDLS, CDR2 YYNGEE. With 4 bases removed from V and 17 bases from J, the gap between germline ends came to 16 bases. The CDR3 is 12 amino acids.

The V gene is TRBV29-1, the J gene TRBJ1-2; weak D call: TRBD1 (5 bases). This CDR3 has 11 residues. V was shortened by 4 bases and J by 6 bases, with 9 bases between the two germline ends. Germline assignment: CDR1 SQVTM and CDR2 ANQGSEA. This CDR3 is CSVVSRDGYTF. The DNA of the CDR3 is TGCAGCGTTGTGAGCAGGGATGGCTACACCTTC. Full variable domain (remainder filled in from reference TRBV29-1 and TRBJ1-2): SAVISQKPSRDICQRGTSLTIQCQVDSQVTMMFWYRQQPGQSLTLIATANQGSEATYESGFVIDKFPISRPNLTFSTLTVSNMSPEDSSIYLCSVVSRDGYTFGSGTRLTVV.

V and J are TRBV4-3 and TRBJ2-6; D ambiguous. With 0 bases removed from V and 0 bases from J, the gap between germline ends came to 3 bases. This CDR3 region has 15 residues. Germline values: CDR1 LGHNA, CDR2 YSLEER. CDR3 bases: TGCGCCAGCAGCCAAGATTCCTCTGGGGCCAACGTCCTGACTTTC. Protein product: CASSQDSSGANVLTF.

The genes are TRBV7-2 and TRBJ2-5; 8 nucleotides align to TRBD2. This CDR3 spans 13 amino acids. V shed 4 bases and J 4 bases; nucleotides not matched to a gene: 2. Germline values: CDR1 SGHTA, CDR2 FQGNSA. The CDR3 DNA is TGTGCCAGCAGCTCCCGGGGGGGAGAGACCCAGTACTTC. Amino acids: CASSSRGGETQYF.

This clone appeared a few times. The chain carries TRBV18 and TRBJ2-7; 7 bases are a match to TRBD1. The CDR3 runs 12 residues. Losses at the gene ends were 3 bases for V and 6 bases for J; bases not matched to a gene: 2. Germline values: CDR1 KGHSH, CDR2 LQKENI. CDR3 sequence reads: CASSPTGFEQYF. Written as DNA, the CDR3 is TGTGCCAGCTCACCGACAGGGTTCGAGCAGTACTTC.